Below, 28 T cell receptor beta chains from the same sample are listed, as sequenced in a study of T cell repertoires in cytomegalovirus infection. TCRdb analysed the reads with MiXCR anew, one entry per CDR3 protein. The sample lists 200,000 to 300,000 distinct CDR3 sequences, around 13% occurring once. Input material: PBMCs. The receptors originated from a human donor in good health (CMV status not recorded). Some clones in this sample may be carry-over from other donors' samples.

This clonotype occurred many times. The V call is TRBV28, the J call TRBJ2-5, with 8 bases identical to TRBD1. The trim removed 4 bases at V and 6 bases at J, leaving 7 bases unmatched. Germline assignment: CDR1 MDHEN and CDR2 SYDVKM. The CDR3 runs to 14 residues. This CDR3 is CASSSSDRGKTQYF. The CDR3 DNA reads TGTGCCAGCAGTTCCTCCGACAGGGGAAAGACCCAGTACTTC.

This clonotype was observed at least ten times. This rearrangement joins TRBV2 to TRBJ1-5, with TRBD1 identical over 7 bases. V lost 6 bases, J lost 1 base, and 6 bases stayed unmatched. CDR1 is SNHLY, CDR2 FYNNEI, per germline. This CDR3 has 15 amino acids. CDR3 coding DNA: TGTGCCAGCAGAGACAGGGACGTGAGCAATCAGCCCCAGCATTTT. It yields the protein CASRDRDVSNQPQHF.

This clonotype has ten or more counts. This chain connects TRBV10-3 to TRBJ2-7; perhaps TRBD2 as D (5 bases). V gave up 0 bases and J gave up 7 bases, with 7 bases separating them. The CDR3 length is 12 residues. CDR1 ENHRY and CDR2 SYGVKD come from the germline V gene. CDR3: CAISESEREQYF. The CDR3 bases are TGTGCCATCAGTGAGTCGGAGCGGGAGCAGTACTTC.

CDR3 nucleotide sequence: TGTGCCAGCAGCTTACCCCCGAGCAGGGTGCAGGCAACTAATGAAAAACTGTTTTTT. Translation gives CASSLPPSRVQATNEKLFF. V and J are TRBV7-2 and TRBJ1-4; D is perhaps TRBD1 (5 bases). The CDR3 runs 19 residues. V was clipped by 2 bases and J by 0 bases, with 19 bases between them. The germline V gene has CDR1 SGHTA and CDR2 FQGNSA.

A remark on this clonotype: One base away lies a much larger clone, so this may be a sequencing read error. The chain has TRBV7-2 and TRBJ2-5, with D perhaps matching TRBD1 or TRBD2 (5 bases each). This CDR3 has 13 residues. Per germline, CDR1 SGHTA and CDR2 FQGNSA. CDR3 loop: CASAGGAWETQSF. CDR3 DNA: TGTGCCAGCGCAGGTGGGGCCTGGGAGACCCAGTCCTTC.

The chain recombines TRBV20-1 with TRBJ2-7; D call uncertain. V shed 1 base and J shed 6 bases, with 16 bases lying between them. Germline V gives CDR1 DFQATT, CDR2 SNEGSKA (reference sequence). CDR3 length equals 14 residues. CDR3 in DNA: TGCAGTGCTAGAGTGACATCTATATGGGGCGAGCAGTACTTC. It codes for CSARVTSIWGEQYF.

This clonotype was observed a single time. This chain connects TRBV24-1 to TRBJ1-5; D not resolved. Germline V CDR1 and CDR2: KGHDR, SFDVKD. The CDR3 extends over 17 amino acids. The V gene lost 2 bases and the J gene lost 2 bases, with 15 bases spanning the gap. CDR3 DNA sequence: TGTGCCACCAGTGATTCCCCGGGAGTCGAGGGCAATCAGCCCCAGCATTTT. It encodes CATSDSPGVEGNQPQHF.

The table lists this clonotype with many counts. CDR3 amino acids: CASSSTGKGQPQHF. DNA of the CDR3: TGCGCCAGCAGCTCGACAGGGAAGGGACAGCCCCAGCATTTT. The chain joins TRBV5-1 to TRBJ1-5; 7 positions agree with TRBD1. Germline CDR1 reads SGHRS; CDR2 reads YFSETQ. The CDR3 runs 14 residues. V was clipped by 3 bases and J by 7 bases; unmatched bases: 7. Full variable domain (remainder filled in from reference TRBV5-1 and TRBJ1-5): KAGVTQTPRYLIKTRGQQVTLSCSPISGHRSVSWYQQTPGQGLQFLFEYFSETQRNKGNFPGRFSGRQFSNSRSEMNVSTLELGDSALYLCASSSTGKGQPQHFGDGTRLSIL.

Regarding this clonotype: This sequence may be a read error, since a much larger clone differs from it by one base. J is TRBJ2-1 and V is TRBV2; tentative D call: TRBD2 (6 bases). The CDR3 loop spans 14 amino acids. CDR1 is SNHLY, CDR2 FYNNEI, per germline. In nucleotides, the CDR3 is TGTGTCAGCAGGAGGGGACCTCCGCTCAATGAGCAGTTCTTC. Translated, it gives CVSRRGPPLNEQFF.

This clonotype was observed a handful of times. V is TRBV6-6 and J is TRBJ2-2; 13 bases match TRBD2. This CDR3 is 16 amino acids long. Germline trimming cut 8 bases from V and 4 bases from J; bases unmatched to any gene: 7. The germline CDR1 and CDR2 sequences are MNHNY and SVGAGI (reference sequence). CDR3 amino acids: CASGPGTSGTTGELFF. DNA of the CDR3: TGTGCCAGCGGCCCCGGGACTAGCGGGACCACCGGGGAGCTGTTTTTT.

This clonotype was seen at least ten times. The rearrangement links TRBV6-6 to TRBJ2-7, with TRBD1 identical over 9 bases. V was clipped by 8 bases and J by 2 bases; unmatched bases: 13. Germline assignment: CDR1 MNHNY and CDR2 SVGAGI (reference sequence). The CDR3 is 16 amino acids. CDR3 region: CASVSSGDRAAYEQYF. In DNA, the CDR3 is TGTGCCAGCGTTTCCTCCGGGGACAGGGCTGCCTACGAGCAGTACTTC.

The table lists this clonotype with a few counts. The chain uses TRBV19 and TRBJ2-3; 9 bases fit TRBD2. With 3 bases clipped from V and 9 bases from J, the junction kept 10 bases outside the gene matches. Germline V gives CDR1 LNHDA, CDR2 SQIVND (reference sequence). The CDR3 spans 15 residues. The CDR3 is CASSIPAGGSPTQYF. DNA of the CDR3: TGTGCCAGTAGTATCCCAGCGGGGGGTTCCCCCACGCAGTATTTT. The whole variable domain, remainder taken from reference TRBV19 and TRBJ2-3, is DGGITQSPKYLFRKEGQNVTLSCEQNLNHDAMYWYRQDPGQGLRLIYYSQIVNDFQKGDIAEGYSVSREKKESFPLTVTSAQKNPTAFYLCASSIPAGGSPTQYFGPGTRLTVL.

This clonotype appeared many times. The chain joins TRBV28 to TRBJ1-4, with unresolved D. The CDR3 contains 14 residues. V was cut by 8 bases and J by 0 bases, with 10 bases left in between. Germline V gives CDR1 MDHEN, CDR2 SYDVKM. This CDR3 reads CASSYTATNEKLFF. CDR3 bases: TGTGCCAGCTCTTATACCGCAACTAATGAAAAACTGTTTTTT.

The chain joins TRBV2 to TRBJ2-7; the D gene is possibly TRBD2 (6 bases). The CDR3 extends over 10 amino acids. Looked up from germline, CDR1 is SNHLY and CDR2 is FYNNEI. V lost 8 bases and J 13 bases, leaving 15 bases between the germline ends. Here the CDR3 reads CASSTGVRYF. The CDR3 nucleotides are TGTGCCAGCTCCACGGGAGTAAGATACTTC.

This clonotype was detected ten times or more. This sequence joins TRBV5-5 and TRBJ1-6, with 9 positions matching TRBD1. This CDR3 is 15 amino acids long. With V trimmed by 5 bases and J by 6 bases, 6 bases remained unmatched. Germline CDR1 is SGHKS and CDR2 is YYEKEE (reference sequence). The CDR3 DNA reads TGTGCCAGCAGGCATCCGGGACAGGGTAATTCACCCCTCCACTTT. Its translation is CASRHPGQGNSPLHF.

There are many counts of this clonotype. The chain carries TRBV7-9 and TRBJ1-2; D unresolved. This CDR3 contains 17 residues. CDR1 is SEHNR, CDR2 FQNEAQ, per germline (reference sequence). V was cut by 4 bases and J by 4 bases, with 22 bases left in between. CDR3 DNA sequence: TGTGCCAGCAGCTCGGCCCTACAGCCATCAGGTGCCTATGGCTACACCTTC. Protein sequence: CASSSALQPSGAYGYTF.

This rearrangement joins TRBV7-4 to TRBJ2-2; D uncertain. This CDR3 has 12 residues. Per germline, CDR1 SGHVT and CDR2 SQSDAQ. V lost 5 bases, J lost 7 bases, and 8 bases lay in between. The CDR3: CASSPLIGELFF. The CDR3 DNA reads TGTGCCAGCAGCCCCCTTATCGGGGAGCTGTTTTTT.

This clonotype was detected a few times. The CDR3: CASSFSGRAGDTQYF. CDR3 in DNA: TGTGCCAGCAGTTTCAGCGGGAGGGCCGGGGATACGCAGTATTTT. The chain employs TRBV27 and TRBJ2-3, with TRBD2 identical over 10 bases. Germline-derived CDR1 and CDR2 are MNHEY and SMNVEV (reference sequence). This CDR3 is built from 15 residues. Trimming cost V 3 bases and J 6 bases; bases outside gene matches: 6.

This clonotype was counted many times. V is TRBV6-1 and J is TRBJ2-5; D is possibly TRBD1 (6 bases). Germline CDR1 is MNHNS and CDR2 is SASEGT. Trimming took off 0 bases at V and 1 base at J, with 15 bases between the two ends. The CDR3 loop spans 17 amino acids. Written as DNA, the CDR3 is TGTGCCAGCAGTGAAGCGGGAACCTCGACAGGCCAAGAGACCCAGTACTTC. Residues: CASSEAGTSTGQETQYF.

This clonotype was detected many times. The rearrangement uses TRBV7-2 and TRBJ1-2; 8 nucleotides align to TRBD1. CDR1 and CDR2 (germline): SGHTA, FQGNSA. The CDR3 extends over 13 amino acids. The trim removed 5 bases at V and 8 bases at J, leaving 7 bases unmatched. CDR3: CASSPWTGKGYTF. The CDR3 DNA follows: TGTGCCAGCAGCCCCTGGACAGGGAAAGGCTACACCTTC. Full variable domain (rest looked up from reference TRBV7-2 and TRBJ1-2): GAGVSQSPSNKVTEKGKDVELRCDPISGHTALYWYRQSLGQGLEFLIYFQGNSAPDKSGLPSDRFSAERTGGSVSTLTIQRTQQEDSAVYLCASSPWTGKGYTFGSGTRLTVV.

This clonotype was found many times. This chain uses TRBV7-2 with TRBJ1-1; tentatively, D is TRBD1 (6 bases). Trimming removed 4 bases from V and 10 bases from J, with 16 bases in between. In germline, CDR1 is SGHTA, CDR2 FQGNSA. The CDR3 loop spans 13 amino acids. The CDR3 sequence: CASSSEWGALAFF. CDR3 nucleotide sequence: TGTGCCAGCAGCTCCGAGTGGGGGGCGCTAGCTTTCTTT.

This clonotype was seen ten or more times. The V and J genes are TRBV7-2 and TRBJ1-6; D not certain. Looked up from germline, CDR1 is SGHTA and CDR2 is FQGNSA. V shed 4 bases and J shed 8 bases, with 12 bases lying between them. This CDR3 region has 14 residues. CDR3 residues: CASSSRRIDSPLHF. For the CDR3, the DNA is TGTGCCAGCAGCTCCAGACGTATTGATTCACCCCTCCACTTT.

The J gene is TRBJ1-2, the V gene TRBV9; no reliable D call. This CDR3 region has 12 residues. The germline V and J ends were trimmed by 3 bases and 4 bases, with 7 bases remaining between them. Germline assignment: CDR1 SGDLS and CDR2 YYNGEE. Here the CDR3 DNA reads TGTGCCAGCAGCGCCGTGATCTATGGCTACACCTTC. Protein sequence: CASSAVIYGYTF.

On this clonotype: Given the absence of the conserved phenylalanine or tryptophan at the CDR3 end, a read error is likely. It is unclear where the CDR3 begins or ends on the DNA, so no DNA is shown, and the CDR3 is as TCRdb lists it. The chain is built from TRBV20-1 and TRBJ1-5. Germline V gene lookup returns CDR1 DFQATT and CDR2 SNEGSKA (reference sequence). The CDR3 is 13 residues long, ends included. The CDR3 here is CSATGRLNQPRHL.

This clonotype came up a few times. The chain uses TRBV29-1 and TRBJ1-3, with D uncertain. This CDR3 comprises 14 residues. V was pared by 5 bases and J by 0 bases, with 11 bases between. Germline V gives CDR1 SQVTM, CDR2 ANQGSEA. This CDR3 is CSVLPPSSGNTIYF. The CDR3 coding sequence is TGCAGCGTTTTACCGCCGAGCTCTGGAAACACCATATATTTT. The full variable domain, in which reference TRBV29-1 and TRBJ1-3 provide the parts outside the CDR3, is SAVISQKPSRDICQRGTSLTIQCQVDSQVTMMFWYRQQPGQSLTLIATANQGSEATYESGFVIDKFPISRPNLTFSTLTVSNMSPEDSSIYLCSVLPPSSGNTIYFGEGSWLTVV.

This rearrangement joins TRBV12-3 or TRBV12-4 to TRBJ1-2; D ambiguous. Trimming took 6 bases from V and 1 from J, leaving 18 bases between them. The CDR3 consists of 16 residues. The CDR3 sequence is CASSQSRAEFNYGYTF. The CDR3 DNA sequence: TGTGCCAGCAGCCAATCAAGGGCAGAGTTTAACTATGGCTACACCTTC.

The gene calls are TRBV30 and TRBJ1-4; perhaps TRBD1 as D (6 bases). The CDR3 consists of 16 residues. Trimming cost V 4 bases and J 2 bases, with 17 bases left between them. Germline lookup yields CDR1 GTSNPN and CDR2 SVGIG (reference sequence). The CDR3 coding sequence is TGTGCCTGGATCCCCTCAAAGGGGGGCACTAATGAAAAACTGTTTTTT. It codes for CAWIPSKGGTNEKLFF.

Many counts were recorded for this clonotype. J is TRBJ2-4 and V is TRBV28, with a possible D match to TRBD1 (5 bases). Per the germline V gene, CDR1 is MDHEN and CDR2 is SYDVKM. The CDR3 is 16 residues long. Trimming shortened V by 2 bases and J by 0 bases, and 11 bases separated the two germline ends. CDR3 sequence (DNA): TGTGCCAGCAGTTTAGACAGATCTTTAGCCAAAAACATTCAGTACTTC. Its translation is CASSLDRSLAKNIQYF.